This T cell receptor beta chain originates from a study of OX40 agonist ivuxolimab in advanced cancers. Overall study context: Prior anti-PD-1, anti-PD-L1 or anti-CTLA-4 therapy did not bar entry, and about 38% had some.

Study findings and constraints: The expanded peripheral T cells' antigen specificity was not determined. Certain nonresponding patients likewise had low normalized T-cell clonal expansion.

Using immunoSEQ multiplex PCR, the repertoire was profiled, and TCRdb retains in-frame clones only, with some absent. Of fewer than 85,000 clones listed, about 87% were seen once; the top ten hold under 8.5%. About this clone itself: Its antigen is not known.

With V trimmed by 5 bases and J by 1 base, 4 bases remained unmatched. This CDR3 comprises 14 residues. Germline V CDR1 and CDR2: SGHVS, FNYEAQ. This TCR came from an adult with an advanced solid tumor such as melanoma, head and neck, liver or kidney cancer. Sequencing was performed on CD4+ or CD8+ T cells sorted from blood, taken in a trial of the OX40 agonist ivuxolimab. This chain uses TRBV7-6 with TRBJ1-1; 7 bases map to TRBD1. CDR3: CASSTHRGNTEAFF. As DNA, the CDR3 is TGTGCCAGCAGCACCCACAGGGGGAACACTGAAGCTTTCTTT.